This entry lists 5 T cell receptor beta chains sequenced from one sample in a study of blood T cell repertoires in COVID-19. The method was immunoSEQ multiplex PCR; TCRdb's version includes in-frame clones alone and lacks a portion of them. The sample lists tens of thousands of clones, 82% occurring once. The specimen sequenced was peripheral blood. Receptors were obtained from a man older than 75 with COVID-19, enrolled during active disease.

In its sample, this clone was seen many times. This chain uses TRBV6-5 with TRBJ1-6, with TRBD1 matching 8 bases. This CDR3 is built from 15 residues. V shed 9 bases and J 7 bases; nucleotides not matched to a gene: 11. Germline V lookup: CDR1 MNHEY, CDR2 SVGAGI. CDR3: CASRVQGQGNSPLHF. CDR3 coding DNA: TGTGCCAGTCGCGTCCAAGGACAGGGAAATTCACCCCTCCACTTT.

This clone has more than one count but fewer than ten. V is TRBV7-8 and J is TRBJ2-1, with TRBD1 matching 7 bases. With 1 base clipped from V and 0 bases from J, the junction kept 3 bases outside the gene matches. Germline assignment: CDR1 SGHVS and CDR2 FQNEAQ. The length of the CDR3 is 16 residues. The CDR3, as DNA: TGTGCCAGCAGCTTAGAGGGGGCGGGCTCCTACAATGAGCAGTTCTTC. This encodes CASSLEGAGSYNEQFF.

This chain uses TRBV19 with TRBJ1-2; TRBD1 is a possible D gene (5 bases). Germline values: CDR1 LNHDA, CDR2 SQIVND (reference sequence). The germline V and J ends were trimmed by 2 bases and 1 base, with 17 bases remaining between them. This CDR3 comprises 17 residues. CDR3 DNA sequence: TGTGCCAGTAGTATAACAGGTGAGAGCCTGTTTAACTATGGCTACACCTTC. This codes for CASSITGESLFNYGYTF.

The J gene is TRBJ1-5, the V gene TRBV27, with 7 bases aligning to TRBD1. Germline V gives CDR1 MNHEY, CDR2 SMNVEV (reference sequence). V was clipped by 5 bases and J by 6 bases; unmatched bases: 10. CDR3 length equals 15 residues. Here the CDR3 DNA reads TGTGCCAGCAGTCTCGACAGGGAGGCAGGTCAGCCCCAGCATTTT. It codes for CASSLDREAGQPQHF.

The chain links TRBV2 to TRBJ2-5, with 8 bases identical to TRBD1. CDR1 and CDR2 (germline): SNHLY, FYNNEI. The CDR3 is 16 amino acids. V gave up 6 bases and J gave up 2 bases; unmatched junction bases: 11. CDR3 in DNA: TGTGCCAGCAGAGATTGGACAGGGTATGAACAAGAGACCCAGTACTTC. It encodes CASRDWTGYEQETQYF.